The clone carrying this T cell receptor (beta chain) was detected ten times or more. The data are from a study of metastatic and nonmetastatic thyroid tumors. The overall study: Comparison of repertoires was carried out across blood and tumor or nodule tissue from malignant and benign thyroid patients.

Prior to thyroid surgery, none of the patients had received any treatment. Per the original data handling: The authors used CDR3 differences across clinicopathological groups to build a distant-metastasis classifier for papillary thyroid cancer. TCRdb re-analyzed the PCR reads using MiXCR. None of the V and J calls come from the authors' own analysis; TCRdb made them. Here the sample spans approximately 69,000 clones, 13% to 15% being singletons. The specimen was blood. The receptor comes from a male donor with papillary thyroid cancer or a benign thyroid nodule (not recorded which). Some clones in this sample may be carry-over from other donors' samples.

In DNA, the CDR3 is TGCAGTGCTAGAAGGGGTGATAGGGAAAAACTGTTTTTT. This translates into CSARRGDREKLFF. The V gene is TRBV20-1, the J gene TRBJ1-4; TRBD1 is a possible D gene (5 bases). V was pared by 2 bases and J by 8 bases, with 12 bases between. The V gene's germline CDR1 is DFQATT and CDR2 SNEGSKA (reference sequence). The length of the CDR3 is 13 residues.